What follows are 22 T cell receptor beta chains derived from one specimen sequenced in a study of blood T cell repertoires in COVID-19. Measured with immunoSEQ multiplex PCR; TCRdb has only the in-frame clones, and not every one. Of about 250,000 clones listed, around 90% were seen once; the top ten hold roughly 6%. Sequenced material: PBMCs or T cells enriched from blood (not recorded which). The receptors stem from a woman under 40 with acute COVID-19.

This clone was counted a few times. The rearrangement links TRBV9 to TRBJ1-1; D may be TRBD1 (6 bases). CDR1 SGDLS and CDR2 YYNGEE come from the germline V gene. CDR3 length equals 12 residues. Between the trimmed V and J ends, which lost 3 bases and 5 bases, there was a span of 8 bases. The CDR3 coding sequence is TGTGCCAGCAGCGCAGGGGCGACTGAAGCTTTCTTT. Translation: CASSAGATEAFF.

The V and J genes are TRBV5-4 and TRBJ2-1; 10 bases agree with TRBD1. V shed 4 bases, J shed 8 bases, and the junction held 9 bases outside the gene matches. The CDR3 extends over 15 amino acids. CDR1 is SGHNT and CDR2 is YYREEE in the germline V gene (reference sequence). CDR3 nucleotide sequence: TGTGCCAGCAGCCATTGTCCGGGACAGGGGCATGAGCAGTTCTTC. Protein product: CASSHCPGQGHEQFF.

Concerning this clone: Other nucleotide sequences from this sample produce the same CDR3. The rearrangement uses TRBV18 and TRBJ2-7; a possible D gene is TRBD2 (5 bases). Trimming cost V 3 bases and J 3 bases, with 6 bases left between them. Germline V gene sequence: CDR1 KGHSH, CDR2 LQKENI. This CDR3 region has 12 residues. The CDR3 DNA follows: TGTGCCAGCTCACCTGGGAGCTACGAGCAGTACTTC. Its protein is CASSPGSYEQYF.

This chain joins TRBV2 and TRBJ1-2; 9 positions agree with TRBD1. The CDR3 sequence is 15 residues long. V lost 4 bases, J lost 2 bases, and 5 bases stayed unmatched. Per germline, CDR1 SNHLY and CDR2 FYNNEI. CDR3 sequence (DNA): TGTGCCAGCAGTGGTGTAGGACAGGGGAACTATGGCTACACCTTC. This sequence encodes CASSGVGQGNYGYTF.

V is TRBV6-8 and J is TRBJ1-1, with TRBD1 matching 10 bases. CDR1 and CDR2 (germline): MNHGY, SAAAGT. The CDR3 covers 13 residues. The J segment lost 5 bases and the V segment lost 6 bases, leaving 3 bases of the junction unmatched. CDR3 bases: TGTGCCAGCAGCCGGACAGGGGGGACTGAAGCTTTCTTT. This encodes CASSRTGGTEAFF.

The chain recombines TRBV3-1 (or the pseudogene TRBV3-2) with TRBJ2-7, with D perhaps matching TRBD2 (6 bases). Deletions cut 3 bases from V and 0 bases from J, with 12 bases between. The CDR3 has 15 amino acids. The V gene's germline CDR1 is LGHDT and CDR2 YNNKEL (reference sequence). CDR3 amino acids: CASSHGLQSSYEQYF. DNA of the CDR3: TGTGCCAGCAGCCACGGACTACAAAGCTCCTACGAGCAGTACTTC.

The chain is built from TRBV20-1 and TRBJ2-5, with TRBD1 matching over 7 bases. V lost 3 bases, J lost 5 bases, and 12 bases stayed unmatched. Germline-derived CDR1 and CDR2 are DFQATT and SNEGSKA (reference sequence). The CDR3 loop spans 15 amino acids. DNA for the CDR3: TGCAGTGCTAGTAACGAACAGGGGCTTGGGGAGACCCAGTACTTC. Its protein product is CSASNEQGLGETQYF.

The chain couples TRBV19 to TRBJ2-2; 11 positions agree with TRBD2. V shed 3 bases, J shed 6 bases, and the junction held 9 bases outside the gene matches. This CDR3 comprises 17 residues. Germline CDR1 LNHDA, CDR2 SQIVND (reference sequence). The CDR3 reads CASSIKSSGRQSGELFF. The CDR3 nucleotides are TGTGCCAGTAGTATTAAGTCTAGCGGGAGGCAATCCGGGGAGCTGTTTTTT. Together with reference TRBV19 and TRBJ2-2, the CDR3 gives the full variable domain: DGGITQSPKYLFRKEGQNVTLSCEQNLNHDAMYWYRQDPGQGLRLIYYSQIVNDFQKGDIAEGYSVSREKKESFPLTVTSAQKNPTAFYLCASSIKSSGRQSGELFFGEGSRLTVL.

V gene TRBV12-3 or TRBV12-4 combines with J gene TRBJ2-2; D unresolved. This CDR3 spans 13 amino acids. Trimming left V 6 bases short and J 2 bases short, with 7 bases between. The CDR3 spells CASRNKNTGELFF. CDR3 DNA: TGTGCCAGCAGAAATAAAAACACCGGGGAGCTGTTTTTT.

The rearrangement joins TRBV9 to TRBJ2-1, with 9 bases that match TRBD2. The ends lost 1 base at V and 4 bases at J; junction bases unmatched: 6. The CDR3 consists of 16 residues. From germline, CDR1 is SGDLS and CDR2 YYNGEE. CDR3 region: CASSVFGAGGYNEQFF. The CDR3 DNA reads TGTGCCAGCAGCGTATTTGGAGCGGGGGGTTACAATGAGCAGTTCTTC.

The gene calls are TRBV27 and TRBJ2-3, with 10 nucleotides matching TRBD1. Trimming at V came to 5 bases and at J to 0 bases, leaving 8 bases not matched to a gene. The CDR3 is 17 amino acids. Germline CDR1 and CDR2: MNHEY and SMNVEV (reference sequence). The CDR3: CASSKPGQGRSTDTQYF. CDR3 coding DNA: TGTGCCAGCAGTAAGCCGGGACAGGGGAGAAGCACAGATACGCAGTATTTT.

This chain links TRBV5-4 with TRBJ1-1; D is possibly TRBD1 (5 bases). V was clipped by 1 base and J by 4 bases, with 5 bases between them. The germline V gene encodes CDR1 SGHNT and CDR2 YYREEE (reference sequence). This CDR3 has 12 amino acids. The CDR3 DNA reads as TGTGCCAGCAGCTTGCAGGGCACTGAAGCTTTCTTT. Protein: CASSLQGTEAFF.

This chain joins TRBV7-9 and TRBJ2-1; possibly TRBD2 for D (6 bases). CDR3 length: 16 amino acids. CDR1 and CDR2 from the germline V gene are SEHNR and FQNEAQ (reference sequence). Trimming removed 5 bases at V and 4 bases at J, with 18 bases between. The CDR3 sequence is CASSPPGGATYNEQFF. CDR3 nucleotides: TGTGCCAGCAGCCCCCCCGGCGGGGCAACATACAATGAGCAGTTCTTC.

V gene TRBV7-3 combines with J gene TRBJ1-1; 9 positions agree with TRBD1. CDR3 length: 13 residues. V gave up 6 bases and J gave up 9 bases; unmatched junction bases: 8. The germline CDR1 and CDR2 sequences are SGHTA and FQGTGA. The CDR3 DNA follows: TGTGCCAGCAGTGCCGGGACAGGGAACCAAGCTTTCTTT. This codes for CASSAGTGNQAFF.

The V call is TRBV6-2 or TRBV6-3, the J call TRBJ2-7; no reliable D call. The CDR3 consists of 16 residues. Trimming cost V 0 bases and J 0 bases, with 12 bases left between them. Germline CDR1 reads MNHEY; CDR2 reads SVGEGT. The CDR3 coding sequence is TGTGCCAGCAGTTACTCGAGGATCGTCAGCTCCTACGAGCAGTACTTC. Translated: CASSYSRIVSSYEQYF.

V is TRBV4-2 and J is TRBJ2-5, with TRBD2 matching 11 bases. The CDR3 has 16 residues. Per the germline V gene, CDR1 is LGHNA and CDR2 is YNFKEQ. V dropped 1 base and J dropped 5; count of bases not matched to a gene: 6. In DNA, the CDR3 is TGTGCCAGCAGCCAAGGGAATAGCGGGGGGGAGGAGACCCAGTACTTC. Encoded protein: CASSQGNSGGEETQYF.

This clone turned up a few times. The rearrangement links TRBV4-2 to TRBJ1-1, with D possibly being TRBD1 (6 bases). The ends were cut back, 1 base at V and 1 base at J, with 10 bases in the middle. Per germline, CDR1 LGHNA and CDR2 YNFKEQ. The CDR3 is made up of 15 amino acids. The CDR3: CASSQAGQPNTEAFF. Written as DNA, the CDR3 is TGTGCCAGCAGCCAAGCGGGACAACCGAACACTGAAGCTTTCTTT.

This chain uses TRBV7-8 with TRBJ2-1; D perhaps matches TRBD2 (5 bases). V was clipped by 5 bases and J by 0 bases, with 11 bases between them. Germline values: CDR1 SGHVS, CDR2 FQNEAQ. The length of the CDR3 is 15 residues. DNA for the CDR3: TGTGCCAGCAGCCCAGACTATAGCTCCTACAATGAGCAGTTCTTC. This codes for CASSPDYSSYNEQFF.

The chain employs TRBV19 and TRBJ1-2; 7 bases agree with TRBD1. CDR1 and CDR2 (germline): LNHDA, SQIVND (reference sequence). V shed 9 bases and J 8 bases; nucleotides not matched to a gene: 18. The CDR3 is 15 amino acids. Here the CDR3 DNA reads TGTGCCAGCGCGCGCCCAAGACAGGGCGTAGGGGGCTACACCTTC. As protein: CASARPRQGVGGYTF.

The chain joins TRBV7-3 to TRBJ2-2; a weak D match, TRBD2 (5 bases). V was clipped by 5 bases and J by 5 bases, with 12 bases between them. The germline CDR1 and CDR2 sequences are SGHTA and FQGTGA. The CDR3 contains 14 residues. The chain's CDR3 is CASSQGGRTGELFF. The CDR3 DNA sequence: TGTGCCAGCAGCCAAGGCGGGCGGACCGGGGAGCTGTTTTTT.

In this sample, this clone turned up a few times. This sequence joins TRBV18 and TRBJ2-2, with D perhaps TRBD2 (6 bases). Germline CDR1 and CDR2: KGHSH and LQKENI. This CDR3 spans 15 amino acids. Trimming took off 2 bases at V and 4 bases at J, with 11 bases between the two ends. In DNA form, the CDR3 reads TGTGCCAGCTCACCAGGAGGGCGCGGCACCGGGGAGCTGTTTTTT. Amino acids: CASSPGGRGTGELFF.

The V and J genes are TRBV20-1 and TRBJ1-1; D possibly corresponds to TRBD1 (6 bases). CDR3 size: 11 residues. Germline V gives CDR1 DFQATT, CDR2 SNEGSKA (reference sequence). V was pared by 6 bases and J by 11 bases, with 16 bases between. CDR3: CSAKGQGMAFF. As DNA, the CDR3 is TGCAGTGCCAAAGGGCAGGGGATGGCTTTCTTT.